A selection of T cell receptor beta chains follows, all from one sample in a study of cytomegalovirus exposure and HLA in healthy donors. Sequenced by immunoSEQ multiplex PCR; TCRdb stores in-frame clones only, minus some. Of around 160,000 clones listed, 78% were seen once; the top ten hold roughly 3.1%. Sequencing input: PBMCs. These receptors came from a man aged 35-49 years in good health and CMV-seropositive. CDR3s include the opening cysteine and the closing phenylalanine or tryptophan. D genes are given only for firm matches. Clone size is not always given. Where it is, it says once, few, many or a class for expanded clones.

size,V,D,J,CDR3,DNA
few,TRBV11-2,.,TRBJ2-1,CASSLANGLNEQFF,TGTGCCAGCAGCTTAGCGAATGGGCTCAATGAGCAGTTCTTC
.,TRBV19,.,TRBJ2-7,CASSRPGGNTYERYF,TGTGCCAGTAGTCGCCCCGGCGGGAATACCTACGAGCGGTACTTC
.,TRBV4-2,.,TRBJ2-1,CASSPRQSSYNEQFF,TGTGCCAGCAGCCCACGACAGAGCTCCTACAATGAGCAGTTCTTC
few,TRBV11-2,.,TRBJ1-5,CASSLDAGEPQHF,TGTGCCAGCAGCTTAGATGCAGGGGAGCCCCAGCATTTT
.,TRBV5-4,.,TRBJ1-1,CASSLEGARPTEAFF,TGTGCCAGCAGCTTGGAAGGGGCGCGTCCCACTGAAGCTTTCTTT
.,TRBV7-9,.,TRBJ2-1,CASSLFDGSNEQFF,TGTGCCAGCAGCTTATTCGACGGGAGCAATGAGCAGTTCTTC
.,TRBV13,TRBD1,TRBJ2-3,CASSYGGQDTSTDTQYF,TGTGCCAGCAGCTACGGGGGACAGGATACTAGCACAGATACGCAGTATTTT
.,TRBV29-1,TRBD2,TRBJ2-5,CSVEGLAPGTQYF,TGCAGCGTTGAGGGACTAGCCCCCGGGACCCAGTACTTC
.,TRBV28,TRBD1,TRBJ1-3,CASSLWTQTGGRNTIYF,TGTGCCAGCAGTTTATGGACCCAGACAGGGGGCAGAAACACCATATATTTT
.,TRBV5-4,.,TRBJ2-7,CASSLAGNYEQYF,TGTGCCAGCAGCTTGGCCGGGAACTACGAGCAGTACTTC
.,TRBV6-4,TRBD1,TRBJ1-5,CASSAILLGTVSNQPQHF,TGTGCCAGCAGTGCCATACTCTTAGGGACAGTTAGCAATCAGCCCCAGCATTTT
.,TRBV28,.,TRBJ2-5,CASSFRETQYF,TGTGCCAGCAGTTTCAGAGAGACCCAGTACTTC
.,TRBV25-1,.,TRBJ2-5,CASSESGRRETQYF,TGTGCCAGCAGTGAATCGGGCAGGAGGGAGACCCAGTACTTC
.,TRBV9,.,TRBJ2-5,CASSVAGVGGQETQYF,TGTGCCAGCAGCGTAGCGGGAGTGGGAGGCCAAGAGACCCAGTACTTC
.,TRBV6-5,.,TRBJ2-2,CASSSGFTGELFF,TGTGCCAGCAGTTCAGGGTTCACCGGGGAGCTGTTTTTT
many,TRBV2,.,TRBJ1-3,CASTRLDSPGNTIYF,TGTGCCAGCACCCGTCTCGACTCACCTGGAAACACCATATATTTT
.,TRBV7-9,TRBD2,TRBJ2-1,CSSATSGSTNEQFF,TGTTCCAGCGCGACTAGCGGGAGTACAAATGAGCAGTTCTTC
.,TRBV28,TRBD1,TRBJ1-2,CASSFATGDYGYTF,TGTGCCAGCAGTTTCGCGACAGGGGACTATGGCTACACCTTC
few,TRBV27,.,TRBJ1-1,CATQDTNTEAFF,TGTGCCACCCAAGACACGAACACTGAAGCTTTCTTT
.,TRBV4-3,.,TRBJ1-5,CASSQDGGGQPQHF,TGCGCCAGCAGCCAAGATGGGGGAGGCCAGCCCCAGCATTTT
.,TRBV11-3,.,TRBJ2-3,CASSLQGGATDTQYF,TGTGCCAGCAGCCTACAGGGGGGGGCCACAGATACGCAGTATTTT
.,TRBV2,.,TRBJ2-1,CASSKGEYNEQFF,TGTGCCAGCAGTAAGGGGGAGTACAATGAGCAGTTCTTC
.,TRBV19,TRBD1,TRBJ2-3,CASEGQGVIDTQYF,TGTGCCTCAGAGGGACAGGGGGTTATAGATACGCAGTATTTT
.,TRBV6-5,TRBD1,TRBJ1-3,CASKDRVFGNTICF,TGTGCCAGCAAGGACAGGGTTTTCGGAAACACCATATGTTTT
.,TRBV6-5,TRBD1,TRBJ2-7,CASSRPGQAYEQYF,TGTGCCAGCAGCAGACCAGGACAGGCCTACGAGCAGTACTTC
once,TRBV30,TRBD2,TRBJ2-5,CAWSPAGEATQYF,TGTGCCTGGAGCCCAGCGGGAGAGGCGACCCAGTACTTC
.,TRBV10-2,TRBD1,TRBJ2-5,CASLGQTKKTQYF,TGCGCCAGCCTGGGACAGACCAAGAAGACCCAGTACTTC
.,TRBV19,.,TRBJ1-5,CASGTTPQGSGNQPQHF,TGTGCCAGTGGGACCACACCTCAGGGGAGTGGCAATCAGCCCCAGCATTTT
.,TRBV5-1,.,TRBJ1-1,CASSLGSVEYTEAFF,TGCGCCAGCAGCTTGGGCTCGGTGGAGTACACTGAAGCTTTCTTT
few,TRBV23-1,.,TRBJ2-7,CARKVGGTYEQYF,TGCGCCAGGAAGGTGGGGGGAACCTACGAGCAGTACTTC
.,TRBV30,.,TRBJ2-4,CAWSVHLAKNIQYF,TGTGCCTGGAGTGTACACCTAGCCAAAAACATTCAGTACTTC
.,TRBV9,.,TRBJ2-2,CASSVVDGRANTGELFF,TGTGCCAGCAGCGTAGTAGACGGGAGAGCGAACACCGGGGAGCTGTTTTTT
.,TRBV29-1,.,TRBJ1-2,CSVSGHFF,TGCAGCGTTTCGGGACACTTCTTC
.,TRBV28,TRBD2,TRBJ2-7,CASSLLGLASYEQYF,TGTGCCAGCAGTTTATTGGGACTAGCGAGCTACGAGCAGTACTTC
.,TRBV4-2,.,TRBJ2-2,CASSPNVWGRNTGELFF,TGTGCCAGCAGCCCTAACGTATGGGGGCGGAACACCGGGGAGCTGTTTTTT
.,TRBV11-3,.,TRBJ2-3,CASSLDRGRDTQYF,TGTGCCAGCAGCTTAGATAGGGGCAGAGATACGCAGTATTTT
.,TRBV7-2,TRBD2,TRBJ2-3,CASSPGLAGASDTQYF,TGTGCCAGCAGCCCTGGACTAGCGGGAGCCTCAGATACGCAGTATTTT
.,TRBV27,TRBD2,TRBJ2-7,CASSVPRAGSYEQYF,TGTGCCAGCAGCGTCCCAAGAGCGGGATCCTACGAGCAGTACTTC
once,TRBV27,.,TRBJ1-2,CASSDRNYGYTF,TGTGCCAGCAGTGACAGAAACTATGGCTACACCTTC
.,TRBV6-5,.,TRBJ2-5,CASSFSGSRKQETQYF,TGTGCCAGCAGTTTCTCCGGGAGCCGAAAACAAGAGACCCAGTACTTC
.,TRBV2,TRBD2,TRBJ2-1,CASRYTSGSANEQFF,TGTGCCAGCAGGTACACTAGCGGGAGTGCCAATGAGCAGTTCTTC
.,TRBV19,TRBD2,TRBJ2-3,CASRASGRLEGTDTQYF,TGTGCCAGTCGGGCTAGCGGGAGGCTCGAGGGGACAGATACGCAGTATTTT
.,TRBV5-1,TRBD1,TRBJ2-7,CASSLGDRVVYEQYF,TGCGCCAGCAGCTTGGGGGACAGGGTCGTCTACGAGCAGTACTTC
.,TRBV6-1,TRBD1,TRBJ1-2,CASSPGQGVGNGYTF,TGTGCCAGCAGCCCGGGACAGGGGGTAGGAAATGGCTACACCTTC
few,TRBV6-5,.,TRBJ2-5,CASLGEVVGTQYF,TGTGCCAGCCTAGGGGAGGTGGTGGGGACCCAGTACTTC
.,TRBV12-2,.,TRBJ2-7,CASGGAGLAAYEQYF,TGTGCAAGTGGGGGGGCGGGATTGGCGGCCTACGAGCAGTACTTC
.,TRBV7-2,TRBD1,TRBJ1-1,CASSLGDRGLNTEAFF,TGTGCCAGCAGCTTAGGGGACAGGGGATTGAACACTGAAGCTTTCTTT
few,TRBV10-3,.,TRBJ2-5,CAISGDSGKTQYF,TGTGCCATCAGTGGGGACTCAGGAAAGACCCAGTACTTC
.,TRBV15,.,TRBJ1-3,CATGLQGVTGNTIYF,TGTGCCACCGGCTTACAGGGAGTAACTGGAAACACCATATATTTT
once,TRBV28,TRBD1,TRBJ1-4,CASLNRGNEKLFF,TGTGCCAGCTTAAACAGGGGTAATGAAAAACTGTTTTTT
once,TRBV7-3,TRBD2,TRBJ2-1,CASSLTTSNNEQFF,TGTGCCAGCAGCTTAACGACTAGCAACAATGAGCAGTTCTTC
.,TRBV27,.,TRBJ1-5,CASSFRVREPQHF,TGTGCCAGCAGTTTTAGGGTGCGGGAGCCCCAGCATTTT
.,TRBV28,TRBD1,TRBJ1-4,CASSHGTGYEKLFF,TGTGCCAGCAGCCACGGGACAGGGTATGAAAAACTGTTTTTT